This TCR beta chain is drawn from a study of cytomegalovirus exposure and HLA in healthy donors. Study-level points and caveats: A few CMV-associated chains proved CMV antigen-specific in vitro. The classifier reportedly diagnosed cytomegalovirus status with high specificity and sensitivity. Subsequent analysis found a tendency for first-cohort TCR clusters to co-occur within the 120 or so validation repertoires. Cytomegalovirus association was listed for about 150 TCR beta chains.

This clone was detected only once. Its target is unknown. Repertoires were generated with immunoSEQ multiplex PCR, while TCRdb's copy carries only in-frame clones and drops some. Found here are under 300,000 clones, almost 90% of them singletons; the top ten hold 0.35% to 0.45%. The CDR3 has 13 amino acids. CDR1 MNHEY and CDR2 SMNVEV come from the germline V gene (reference sequence). Germline trimming cut 9 bases from V and 4 bases from J; bases unmatched to any gene: 7. Sequenced sample: PBMCs. The sequence derives from a woman younger than 35 in good health and CMV-seronegative. This sequence joins TRBV27 and TRBJ2-3; 7 bases agree with TRBD1. This chain's CDR3 is CASLNRGSDTQYF. DNA for the CDR3: TGTGCCAGTTTAAACAGGGGATCAGATACGCAGTATTTT.